The clone carrying this TCR beta chain was seen only a few times. This entry is derived from a study of OX40 agonist ivuxolimab in advanced cancers. The repertoire was sequenced with immunoSEQ multiplex PCR; TCRdb's copy has only in-frame clones and lacks some. Of approximately 64,000 clones in the sample, about nine tenths were seen once. In germline, CDR1 is SGHAT, CDR2 FQNNGV. This CDR3 has 13 residues. Deletions cut 7 bases from V and 0 bases from J, with 9 bases between. This chain uses TRBV11-2 with TRBJ1-1; D gene unclear. This sequence was found in an adult with an advanced solid tumor such as melanoma, head and neck, liver or kidney cancer. Specimen: CD4+ or CD8+ T cells sorted from blood, collected in a trial of the OX40 agonist ivuxolimab. The CDR3 protein is CASTSDVNTEAFF. CDR3 DNA sequence: TGTGCCAGCACCTCGGACGTGAACACTGAAGCTTTCTTT.